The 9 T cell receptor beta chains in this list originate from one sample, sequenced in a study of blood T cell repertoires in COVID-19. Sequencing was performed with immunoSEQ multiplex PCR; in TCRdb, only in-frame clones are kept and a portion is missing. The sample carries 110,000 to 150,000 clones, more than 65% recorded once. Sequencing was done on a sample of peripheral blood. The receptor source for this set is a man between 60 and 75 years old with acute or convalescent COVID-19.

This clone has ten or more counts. The CDR3 loop is CASSQGAGGPDTQYF. The CDR3 nucleotides read TGTGCCAGCAGCCAAGGAGCGGGAGGGCCAGATACGCAGTATTTT. This chain links TRBV4-2 with TRBJ2-3, with TRBD2 identical over 10 bases. From germline, CDR1 is LGHNA and CDR2 YNFKEQ. The CDR3 has 15 amino acids. The J segment lost 4 bases and the V segment lost 1 base, leaving 2 bases of the junction unmatched.

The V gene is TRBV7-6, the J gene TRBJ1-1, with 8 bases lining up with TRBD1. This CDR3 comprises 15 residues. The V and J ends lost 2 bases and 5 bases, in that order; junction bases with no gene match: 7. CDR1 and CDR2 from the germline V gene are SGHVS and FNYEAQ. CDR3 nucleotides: TGTGCCAGCAGCTTACAGGGGGCAGGGGTTACTGAAGCTTTCTTT. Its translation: CASSLQGAGVTEAFF. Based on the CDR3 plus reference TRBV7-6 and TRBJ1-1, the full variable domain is GAGVSQSPRYKVTKRGQDVALRCDPISGHVSLYWYRQALGQGPEFLTYFNYEAQQDKSGLPNDRFSAERPEGSISTLTIQRTEQRDSAMYRCASSLQGAGVTEAFFGQGTRLTVV.

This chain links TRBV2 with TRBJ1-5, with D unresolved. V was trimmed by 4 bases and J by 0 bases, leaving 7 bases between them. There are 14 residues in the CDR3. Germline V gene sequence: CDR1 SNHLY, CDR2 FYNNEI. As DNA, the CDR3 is TGTGCCAGCAGTGGGCAGTATAGCAATCAGCCCCAGCATTTT. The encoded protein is CASSGQYSNQPQHF.

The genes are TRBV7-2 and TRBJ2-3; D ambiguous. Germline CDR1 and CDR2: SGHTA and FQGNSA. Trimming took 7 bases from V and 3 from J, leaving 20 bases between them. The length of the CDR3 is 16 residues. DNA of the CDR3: TGTGCCAGCATCTTGACACCCTACCCTGAGACAGATACGCAGTATTTT. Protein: CASILTPYPETDTQYF.

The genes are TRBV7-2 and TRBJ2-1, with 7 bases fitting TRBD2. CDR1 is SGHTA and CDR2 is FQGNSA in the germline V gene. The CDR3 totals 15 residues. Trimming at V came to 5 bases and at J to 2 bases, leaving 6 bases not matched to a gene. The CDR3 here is CASSPSGGAYNEQFF. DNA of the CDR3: TGTGCCAGCAGCCCTAGCGGAGGGGCCTACAATGAGCAGTTCTTC.

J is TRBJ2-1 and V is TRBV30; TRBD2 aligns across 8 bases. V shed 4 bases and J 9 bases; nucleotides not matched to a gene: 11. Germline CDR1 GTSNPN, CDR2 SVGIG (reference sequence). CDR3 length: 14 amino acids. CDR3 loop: CAWNTGLGIAEQFF. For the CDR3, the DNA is TGTGCCTGGAATACGGGACTAGGAATTGCTGAGCAGTTCTTC.

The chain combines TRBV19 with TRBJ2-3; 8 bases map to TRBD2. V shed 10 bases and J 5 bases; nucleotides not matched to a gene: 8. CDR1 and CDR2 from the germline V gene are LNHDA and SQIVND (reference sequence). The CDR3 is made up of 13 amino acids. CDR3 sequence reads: CATKGLAIDTQYF. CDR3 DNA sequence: TGTGCCACCAAAGGACTAGCCATAGATACGCAGTATTTT.

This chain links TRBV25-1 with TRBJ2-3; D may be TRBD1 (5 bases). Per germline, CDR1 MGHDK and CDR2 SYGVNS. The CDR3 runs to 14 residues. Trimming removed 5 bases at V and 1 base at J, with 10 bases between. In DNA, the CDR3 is TGTGCCAGCAGTTTTCAGGGTGGCACAGATACGCAGTATTTT. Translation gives CASSFQGGTDTQYF.

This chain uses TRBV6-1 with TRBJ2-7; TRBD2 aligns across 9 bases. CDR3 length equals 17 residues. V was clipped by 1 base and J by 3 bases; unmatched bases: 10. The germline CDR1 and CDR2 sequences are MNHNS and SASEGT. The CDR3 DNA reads TGTGCCAGCAGTGAAGTGGCGGGAGGGCCCTCGGTCTACGAGCAGTACTTC. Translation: CASSEVAGGPSVYEQYF.